These T cell receptor beta chains were read from a single sample in a study of blood T cell repertoires in COVID-19. Profiling relied on immunoSEQ multiplex PCR, and the TCRdb table lists in-frame clones only, not all of them. Here the sample spans about 170,000 clones, approximately 81% being singletons. Sequencing was done on a sample of peripheral blood. The receptors here all came from a woman in her 70s with COVID-19, enrolled during active disease. The conserved cysteine and the conserved F or W are not part of the CDR3 here. The order of the fields is V gene, J gene, clone size, CDR3 protein. Not every row has a clone size; where given, it reads once, few, many or a size class.

>TRBV6-1|TRBJ2-7|NA
ASSAPTGPPTYEQY
>TRBV19|TRBJ2-5|once
ASRSTGSSETQY
>TRBV6-5|TRBJ2-2|NA
ASGGLAGLLGELF
>TRBV9|TRBJ1-3|NA
ASSPKTGGSSGNTIY
>TRBV5-1|TRBJ2-3|NA
ASSLGETPKGTQY
>TRBV3-1/TRBV3-2|TRBJ1-1|once
ASSQRGVNTEAF
>TRBV29-1|TRBJ1-5|NA
SVGGEGQPQH
>TRBV7-2|TRBJ2-5|NA
ASSLRGMEETQY
>TRBV28|TRBJ2-1|few
ASTRQGFNNEQF
>TRBV10-3|TRBJ2-2|once
AISADTGELF
>TRBV7-2|TRBJ1-1|once
ASRQAGGTEAF
>TRBV2|TRBJ2-1|NA
ASTDREAYNEQF
>TRBV7-9|TRBJ1-6|NA
ASSLAGDNSPLH
>TRBV28|TRBJ2-3|NA
ASSLMTETLAGVADTQY
>TRBV5-6|TRBJ1-1|NA
ASSPGLGTEAF
>TRBV28|TRBJ2-7|NA
ASSSRTSGALKEQY
>TRBV29-1|TRBJ2-3|few
SVFGSGVADTQY
>TRBV24-1|TRBJ2-7|NA
ATSRGRNSYEQY
>TRBV9|TRBJ1-2|NA
ASSGGIGRHGGYT
>TRBV4-1|TRBJ1-5|NA
ASSQGDRTGAHQPQH
>TRBV28|TRBJ1-2|NA
ASSSSRGPGAGYT
>TRBV11-2|TRBJ2-7|NA
ASSSSGSEQY
>TRBV2|TRBJ1-2|NA
ASRDLLKTGGNYGYT
>TRBV7-2|TRBJ1-1|NA
ASSRLGGNTEAF
>TRBV27|TRBJ2-3|NA
ASSSVSLSTDTQY
>TRBV3-1/TRBV3-2|TRBJ2-3|NA
ASSRGQSTDTQY
>TRBV5-6|TRBJ1-1|NA
ASSLAGTGDEAF
>TRBV6-5|TRBJ1-3|once
ASSRRGRSGNTIY
>TRBV2|TRBJ2-7|NA
ASQKIGQGSYEQY
>TRBV10-3|TRBJ1-1|NA
AISEPGSLNTEAF
>TRBV3-1/TRBV3-2|TRBJ1-2|few
ASSQAGGGFYGYT
>TRBV30|TRBJ1-1|NA
AWNRGGEAF
>TRBV6-5|TRBJ1-5|NA
ASSYSPGGGQPQH
>TRBV11-2|TRBJ2-2|few
ASTPFGELF
>TRBV6-5|TRBJ1-4|NA
ASSFGQRGEKLF
>TRBV29-1|TRBJ2-1|NA
SASDRRNEQF
>TRBV6-5|TRBJ1-1|few
ASREGVLGAF
>TRBV19|TRBJ1-4|few
ASALGQGLF
>TRBV7-9|TRBJ1-2|NA
ASSRDSYGYT
>TRBV27|TRBJ1-2|NA
ASSHDRGGYT
>TRBV5-1|TRBJ1-6|NA
ASSPQGGATNSPLH
>TRBV7-9|TRBJ1-1|NA
ASSLGGLAGGRGNTEAF
>TRBV12-2|TRBJ2-1|once
ASRLARRSDSIGLNEQF
>TRBV19|TRBJ2-5|few
ASSPRASTQETQY
>TRBV15|TRBJ1-2|NA
ATSSLKSSYGYT
>TRBV28|TRBJ2-3|NA
ASSFFGFGGETDTQY